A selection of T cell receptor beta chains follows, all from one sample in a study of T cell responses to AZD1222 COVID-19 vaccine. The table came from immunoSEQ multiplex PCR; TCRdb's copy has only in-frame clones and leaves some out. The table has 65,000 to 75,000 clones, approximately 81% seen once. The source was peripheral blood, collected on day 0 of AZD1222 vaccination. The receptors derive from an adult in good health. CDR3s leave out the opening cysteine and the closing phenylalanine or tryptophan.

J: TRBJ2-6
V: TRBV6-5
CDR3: ASRNGGTGANVLT

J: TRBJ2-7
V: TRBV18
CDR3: ASSPPGYEQY

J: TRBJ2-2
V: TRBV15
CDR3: ATSPGLNTGELF

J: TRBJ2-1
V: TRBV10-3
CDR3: ATSRGLAGISWDEQF

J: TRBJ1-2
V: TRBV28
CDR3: AIRSGGNYGYT

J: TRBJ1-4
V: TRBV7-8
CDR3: ASSPEGRTNEKLF

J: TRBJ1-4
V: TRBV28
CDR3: ASSSFDGATNEKLF

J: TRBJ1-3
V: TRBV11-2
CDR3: ASSLQGGGNTIY

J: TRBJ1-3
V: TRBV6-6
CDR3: ASSLKPGQGIGNTIY

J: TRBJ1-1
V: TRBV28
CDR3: ASSLSGVFLSGNTEAF

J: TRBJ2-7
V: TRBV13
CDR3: ASSLGQVGYEQY

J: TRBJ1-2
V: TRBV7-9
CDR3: ASSPPLAYYGYT

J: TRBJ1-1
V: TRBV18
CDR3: ASSPPMGGRGTEAF

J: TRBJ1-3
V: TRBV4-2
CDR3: ASSQGIGGSSGNTIY

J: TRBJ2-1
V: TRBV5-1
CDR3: ASSVVGTSSSFTSEQF

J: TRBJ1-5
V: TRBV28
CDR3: ASSPPRARNQPQH

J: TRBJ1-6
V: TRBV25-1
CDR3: ASSSPAGVNSPLH

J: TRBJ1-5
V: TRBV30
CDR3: AWSPRTASNQPQH

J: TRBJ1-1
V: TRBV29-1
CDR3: SVRGNTEAF

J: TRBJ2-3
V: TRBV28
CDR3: ASSLSGQLNTDTQY

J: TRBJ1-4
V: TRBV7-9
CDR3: ASSGTGGPATNEKLF

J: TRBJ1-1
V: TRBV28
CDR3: ASRVSIGQTAF

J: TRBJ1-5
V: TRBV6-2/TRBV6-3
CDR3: ASSLNAGGGHQPQH

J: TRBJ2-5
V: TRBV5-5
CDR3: ASSMGQGAQETQY

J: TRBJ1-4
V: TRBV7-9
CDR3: ASSLWGGEKLF

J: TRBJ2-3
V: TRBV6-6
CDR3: ASSSQGQADTQY

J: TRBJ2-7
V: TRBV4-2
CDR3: ASSLPRLAEFYEQY

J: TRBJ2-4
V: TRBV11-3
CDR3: VSSLGVGSIQY

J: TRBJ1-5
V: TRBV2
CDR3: ASRKEPDTSGQPQH

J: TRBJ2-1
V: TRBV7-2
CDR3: ASSWAGELYNEQF

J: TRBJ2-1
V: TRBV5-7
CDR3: ASSLLAGNEQF